This TCR beta chain was profiled in a study of shared clonotypes between healthy human individuals. Regarding the study as a whole: The donor pool, a small one, limited the genetic and exposure-history diversity represented.

Of note for this clone: The antigen is unknown.

Germline V lookup: CDR1 SGHAT, CDR2 FQNNGV. The CDR3 runs to 13 residues. The ends were cut back, 6 bases at V and 1 base at J, with 10 bases in the middle. Terminally differentiated effector memory CD45RA+ cells were left out of the naive CD8 fraction, which was CD45RO-negative and positively selected for CCR7. Original handling: Filtering differed since immunoSEQ provided only junctions, with no quality scores. Sequencing used immunoSEQ multiplex PCR; TCRdb keeps in-frame clones, though not all of them. From that table come the V and J calls and clone size; the DNA was used to work out D and trimming. This table has some 2 million clones, about 95% appearing once.

This sequence was found in a man aged 18 to 29 in good health. The V gene is TRBV11-2, the J gene TRBJ2-7; D is perhaps TRBD2 (6 bases). Sequenced sample: naive CD8+ T cells sorted from blood. CDR3 protein: CASSWGVSYEQYF. The CDR3 bases are TGTGCCAGCAGTTGGGGGGTTTCCTACGAGCAGTACTTC.